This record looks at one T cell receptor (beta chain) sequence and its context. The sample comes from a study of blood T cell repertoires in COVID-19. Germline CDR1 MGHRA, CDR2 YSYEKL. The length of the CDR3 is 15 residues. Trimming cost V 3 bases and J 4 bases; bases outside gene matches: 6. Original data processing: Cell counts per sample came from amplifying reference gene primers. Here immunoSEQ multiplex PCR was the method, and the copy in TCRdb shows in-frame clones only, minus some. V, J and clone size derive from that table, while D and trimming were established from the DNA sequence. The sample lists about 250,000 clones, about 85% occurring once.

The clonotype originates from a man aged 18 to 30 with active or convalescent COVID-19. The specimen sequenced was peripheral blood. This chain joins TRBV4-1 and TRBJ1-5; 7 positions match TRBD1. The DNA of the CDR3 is TGCGCCAGCAGCCAGAGGGACAGCCAAAATCAGCCCCAGCATTTT. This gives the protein CASSQRDSQNQPQHF.